Below are 23 T cell receptor beta chains sequenced from a single sample in a study of T cell responses to AZD1222 COVID-19 vaccine. Profiled with immunoSEQ multiplex PCR; TCRdb holds only in-frame clones, not every one. The sample yields 140,000 or so clones, about 90% seen once. The input for sequencing was peripheral blood, taken 28 days after the second dose of the MenACWY control vaccine. Receptor source: an adult who received the MenACWY meningococcal vaccine as a control.

The rearrangement uses TRBV21-1 and TRBJ2-5; the D call in the table, TRBD1, was not verified against the DNA. TRBV21-1 is listed as a pseudogene. The CDR3 loop spans 14 amino acids. The CDR3 nucleotides are TGTGCCAGCAGCAAAGAAGGGGCGACCGGGACCCAGTACTTC. Residues: CASSKEGATGTQYF.

This chain links TRBV7-9 with TRBJ1-5; a weak D match, TRBD1 (6 bases). Deletions cut 3 bases from V and 8 bases from J, with 23 bases between. This CDR3 comprises 17 residues. From germline, CDR1 is SEHNR and CDR2 FQNEAQ (reference sequence). CDR3 sequence reads: CASSLAPDGEGGKPQHF. CDR3 nucleotide sequence: TGTGCCAGCAGCTTGGCGCCGGACGGGGAAGGGGGGAAGCCCCAGCATTTT.

This sequence joins TRBV2 and TRBJ2-7; the D gene is possibly TRBD2 (5 bases). Germline V gene lookup returns CDR1 SNHLY and CDR2 FYNNEI. V lost 7 bases and J 2 bases, leaving 15 bases between the germline ends. The CDR3 length is 14 residues. CDR3 in amino acids: CASTSGILTYEQYF. DNA for the CDR3: TGTGCCAGCACCTCCGGGATCCTGACCTACGAGCAGTACTTC.

The rearrangement links TRBV2 to TRBJ1-5; D is undetermined. The V end was cut by 7 bases, the J end by 2 bases, with 12 bases between. The CDR3 totals 14 residues. Germline lookup yields CDR1 SNHLY and CDR2 FYNNEI. This CDR3 is CASKGNDGNQPQHF. For the CDR3, the DNA is TGTGCCAGCAAAGGGAACGATGGCAATCAGCCCCAGCATTTT.

The chain couples TRBV6-5 to TRBJ1-3; D unresolved. This CDR3 has 11 residues. Germline V CDR1 and CDR2: MNHEY, SVGAGI. V lost 8 bases to trimming and J lost 4 bases, with 6 bases between them. The CDR3 protein is CASRLGNTIYF. CDR3 nucleotide sequence: TGTGCCAGCCGTCTAGGAAACACCATATATTTT.

The J gene is TRBJ1-2, the V gene TRBV28; D not resolved. The V gene's germline CDR1 is MDHEN and CDR2 SYDVKM. CDR3 length: 13 residues. The V gene lost 9 bases and the J gene lost 0 bases, with 11 bases spanning the gap. CDR3 in DNA: TGTGCCAGTAGGACCGTCACTAACTATGGCTACACCTTC. Amino acid sequence: CASRTVTNYGYTF.

A single count supports this clone. This chain connects TRBV19 to TRBJ1-5, with a weak D call TRBD1 (6 bases). This CDR3 has 13 amino acids. The germline CDR1 and CDR2 sequences are LNHDA and SQIVND (reference sequence). Trimming took 4 bases from V and 6 from J, leaving 10 bases between them. The CDR3 DNA follows: TGTGCCAGTAGTAAACAGGGTTTTCAGCCCCAGCATTTT. This gives the protein CASSKQGFQPQHF.

The CDR3 DNA follows: TGTGCCCGCCTCCCTTGGTGGGGCGGGAGGGCCCTAGTCTACAATGAGCAGTTCTTC. The encoded protein is CARLPWWGGRALVYNEQFF. This chain connects TRBV7-9 to TRBJ2-1; the match to TRBD2 covers 9 bases. Germline lookup yields CDR1 SEHNR and CDR2 FQNEAQ (reference sequence). This CDR3 is 19 amino acids long. The ends lost 11 bases at V and 3 bases at J; junction bases unmatched: 23.

In DNA, the CDR3 is TGTGCCAGCAGCGTAGATTCAGGGCCCAGCTCCTATAATTCACCCCTCCACTTT. It codes for CASSVDSGPSSYNSPLHF. This sequence joins TRBV9 and TRBJ1-6; D may be TRBD1 (5 bases). Germline V lookup: CDR1 SGDLS, CDR2 YYNGEE. CDR3 length equals 18 residues. The germline V and J ends were trimmed by 0 bases and 0 bases, with 13 bases remaining between them.

This clone was recorded a few times. This chain connects TRBV7-3 to TRBJ2-3, with D tentatively TRBD1 or TRBD2 (5 bases each). Germline values: CDR1 SGHTA, CDR2 FQGTGA. V was trimmed by 5 bases and J by 2 bases, leaving 14 bases between them. This CDR3 has 15 residues. The CDR3, as DNA: TGTGCCAGCAGCCTAGGGACGGTGAACACAGATACGCAGTATTTT. Its translation: CASSLGTVNTDTQYF.

V gene TRBV6-6 combines with J gene TRBJ2-2, with D perhaps matching TRBD2 (5 bases). Trimming pared 2 bases from V and 5 bases from J, leaving 6 bases between. Germline CDR1 is MNHNY and CDR2 is SVGAGI (reference sequence). CDR3 length: 13 amino acids. DNA for the CDR3: TGTGCCAGCAGTTACCGGGGTACCGGGGAGCTGTTTTTT. Protein: CASSYRGTGELFF.

The V call is TRBV7-3, the J call TRBJ1-1; D may be TRBD1 (6 bases). CDR3 length: 13 amino acids. Germline CDR1 is SGHTA and CDR2 is FQGTGA. Trimming removed 5 bases from V and 5 bases from J, with 12 bases in between. The chain's CDR3 is CASSPGERTEAFF. The CDR3 DNA reads as TGTGCCAGCAGCCCAGGGGAAAGGACTGAAGCTTTCTTT.

The chain uses TRBV7-3 and TRBJ2-5; either TRBD1 or TRBD2 may supply D (5 bases each). V was trimmed by 5 bases and J by 3 bases, leaving 10 bases between them. The CDR3 totals 13 residues. From germline, CDR1 is SGHTA and CDR2 FQGTGA. CDR3 protein: CASSRGPEETQYF. CDR3 DNA: TGTGCCAGCAGCCGGGGACCCGAAGAGACCCAGTACTTC. Looking up the rest from reference TRBV7-3 and TRBJ2-5 gives the full variable domain: GAGVSQTPSNKVTEKGKYVELRCDPISGHTALYWYRQSLGQGPEFLIYFQGTGAADDSGLPNDRFFAVRPEGSVSTLKIQRTERGDSAVYLCASSRGPEETQYFGPGTRLLVL.

This clone appeared a single time. V usage is TRBV12-3 or TRBV12-4 and J usage is TRBJ1-5; D is possibly TRBD1 (5 bases). This CDR3 region has 12 residues. V dropped 3 bases and J dropped 10 bases, with 10 bases sitting between them. The CDR3 sequence: CASSFGGVPQHF. The CDR3 region has the DNA TGTGCCAGCAGTTTTGGGGGAGTTCCCCAGCATTTT.

V and J are TRBV28 and TRBJ1-4; 7 nucleotides agree with TRBD1. Germline V CDR1 and CDR2: MDHEN, SYDVKM. Trimming cost V 4 bases and J 0 bases; bases outside gene matches: 8. This CDR3 region has 17 residues. As DNA, the CDR3 is TGTGCCAGCAGTTCGTGGACAGGAGGTCCAACTAATGAAAAACTGTTTTTT. It codes for CASSSWTGGPTNEKLFF.

This clone was seen only once. The chain has TRBV4-3 and TRBJ1-6; no definite D call. Trimming took off 0 bases at V and 4 bases at J, with 13 bases between the two ends. The CDR3 runs to 17 residues. In germline, CDR1 is LGHNA, CDR2 YSLEER. The CDR3 bases are TGCGCCAGCAGCCAAGAAGCCCCCGCTAGGTATAATTCACCCCTCCACTTT. Translating gives CASSQEAPARYNSPLHF.

The rearrangement uses TRBV3-1 (or the pseudogene TRBV3-2) and TRBJ2-3, with D hard to call. V gave up 4 bases and J gave up 8 bases, with 13 bases separating them. Per the germline V gene, CDR1 is LGHDT and CDR2 is YNNKEL (reference sequence). The CDR3 sequence is 13 residues long. The CDR3 nucleotides are TGTGCCAGCAGCCCCACCCCCTTCGGTACGCAGTATTTT. Its translation is CASSPTPFGTQYF.

The rearrangement links TRBV6-2 or TRBV6-3 to TRBJ2-2; D unclear. Germline assignment: CDR1 MNHEY and CDR2 SVGEGT. V was trimmed by 6 bases and J by 8 bases, leaving 13 bases between them. This CDR3 has 13 residues. The CDR3 region has the DNA TGTGCCAGCAGCCCCCACGCCCAAGGGGAGCTGTTTTTT. Amino acids: CASSPHAQGELFF.

The V gene is TRBV6-4, the J gene TRBJ1-2; 8 bases agree with TRBD1. Germline-derived CDR1 and CDR2 are MRHNA and SNTAGT. J lost 5 bases, V lost 6 bases, and 14 bases had no gene match. The CDR3 runs to 16 residues. The CDR3 loop reads CASSHTGTGAGYGYTF. DNA for the CDR3: TGTGCCAGCAGCCATACCGGGACAGGCGCAGGGTATGGCTACACCTTC.

The chain recombines TRBV5-1 with TRBJ2-7; tentatively, D is TRBD2 (5 bases). The CDR3 covers 17 residues. The germline V gene has CDR1 SGHRS and CDR2 YFSETQ. V lost 6 bases, J lost 2 bases, and 24 bases lay in between. CDR3: CASNYDLALAGTYEQYF. The CDR3 DNA is TGCGCCAGCAACTATGATTTGGCTTTGGCGGGCACCTACGAGCAGTACTTC. Based on the CDR3 plus reference TRBV5-1 and TRBJ2-7, the full variable domain is KAGVTQTPRYLIKTRGQQVTLSCSPISGHRSVSWYQQTPGQGLQFLFEYFSETQRNKGNFPGRFSGRQFSNSRSEMNVSTLELGDSALYLCASNYDLALAGTYEQYFGPGTRLTVT.

The rearrangement uses TRBV27 and TRBJ1-5; 7 bases align to TRBD1. Germline values: CDR1 MNHEY, CDR2 SMNVEV (reference sequence). This CDR3 is 14 amino acids long. With V trimmed by 4 bases and J by 5 bases, 5 bases remained unmatched. The CDR3: CASSWGQPDQPQHF. CDR3 DNA: TGTGCCAGCAGTTGGGGACAGCCCGATCAGCCCCAGCATTTT.

The gene calls are TRBV19 and TRBJ2-5; unclear D gene. Trimming left V 5 bases short and J 4 bases short, with 17 bases between. The CDR3 has 15 residues. The germline gives CDR1 LNHDA, CDR2 SQIVND (reference sequence). The CDR3 region has the DNA TGTGCCAGTAGTCGCCCCGGGCGGATTGGAGAGACCCAGTACTTC. As protein: CASSRPGRIGETQYF.

V usage is TRBV7-9 and J usage is TRBJ1-5; D is undetermined. V was trimmed by 4 bases and J by 7 bases, leaving 8 bases between them. CDR3 size: 12 residues. Germline CDR1 reads SEHNR; CDR2 reads FQNEAQ (reference sequence). DNA of the CDR3: TGTGCCAGCAGCTCCGACCCACAGCCCCAGCATTTT. The encoded protein is CASSSDPQPQHF.